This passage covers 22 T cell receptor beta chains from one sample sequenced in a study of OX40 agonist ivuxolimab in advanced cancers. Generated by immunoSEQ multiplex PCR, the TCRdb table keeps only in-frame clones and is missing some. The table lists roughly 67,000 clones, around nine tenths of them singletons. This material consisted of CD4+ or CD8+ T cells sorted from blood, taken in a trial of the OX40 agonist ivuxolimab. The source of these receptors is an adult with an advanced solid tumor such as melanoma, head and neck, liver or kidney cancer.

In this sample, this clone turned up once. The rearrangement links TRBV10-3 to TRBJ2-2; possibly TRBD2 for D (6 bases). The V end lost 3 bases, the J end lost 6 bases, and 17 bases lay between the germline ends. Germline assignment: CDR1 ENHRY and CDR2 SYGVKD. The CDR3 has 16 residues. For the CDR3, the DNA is TGTGCCATCAGTGAAGCCCTCGTGGGGGGAGCCGGGGAGCTGTTTTTT. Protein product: CAISEALVGGAGELFF.

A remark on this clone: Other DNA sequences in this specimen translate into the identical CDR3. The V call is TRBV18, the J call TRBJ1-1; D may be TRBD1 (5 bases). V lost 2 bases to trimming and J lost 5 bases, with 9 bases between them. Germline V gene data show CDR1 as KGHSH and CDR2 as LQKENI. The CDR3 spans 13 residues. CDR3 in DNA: TGTGCCAGCTCACCAGGGGGAAATACTGAAGCTTTCTTT. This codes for CASSPGGNTEAFF.

Here the CDR3 reads CAISDLGGHNQPQHF. CDR3 DNA: TGTGCCATCAGTGACCTGGGAGGACACAATCAGCCCCAGCATTTT. The rearrangement links TRBV10-3 to TRBJ1-5, with D possibly matching TRBD1 (5 bases). Germline-derived CDR1 and CDR2 are ENHRY and SYGVKD. With 3 bases removed from V and 3 bases from J, the gap between germline ends came to 12 bases. The CDR3 covers 15 residues.

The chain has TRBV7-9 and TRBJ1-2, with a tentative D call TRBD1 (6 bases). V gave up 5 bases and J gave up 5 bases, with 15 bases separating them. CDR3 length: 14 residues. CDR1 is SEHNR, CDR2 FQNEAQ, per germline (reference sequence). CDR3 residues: CASSVTPGEYGYTF. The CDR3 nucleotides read TGTGCCAGCAGCGTCACTCCAGGGGAATATGGCTACACCTTC.

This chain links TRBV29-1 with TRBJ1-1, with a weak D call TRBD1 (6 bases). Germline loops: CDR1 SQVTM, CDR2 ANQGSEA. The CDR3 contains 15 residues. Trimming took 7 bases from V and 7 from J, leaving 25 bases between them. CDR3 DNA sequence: TGCAGCGGGGGGCAGGGATCCTCTCGAAAAGGTGAAGCTTTCTTT. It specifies CSGGQGSSRKGEAFF. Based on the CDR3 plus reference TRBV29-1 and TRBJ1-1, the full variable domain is SAVISQKPSRDICQRGTSLTIQCQVDSQVTMMFWYRQQPGQSLTLIATANQGSEATYESGFVIDKFPISRPNLTFSTLTVSNMSPEDSSIYLCSGGQGSSRKGEAFFGQGTRLTVV.

The CDR3 here is CASSPSDSRRADTQYF. In DNA, the CDR3 is TGTGCCAGTAGTCCCTCGGACAGCAGGCGGGCAGATACGCAGTATTTT. The rearrangement uses TRBV19 and TRBJ2-3, with D tentatively TRBD1 (6 bases). V lost 5 bases and J lost 4, with 19 bases in between. Germline CDR1 reads LNHDA; CDR2 reads SQIVND (reference sequence). This CDR3 spans 16 amino acids.

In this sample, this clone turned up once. The CDR3 DNA reads as TGCGCCAGCAGCTTGTTGGCTGATTCACCCCTCCACTTT. It encodes CASSLLADSPLHF. V usage is TRBV5-1 and J usage is TRBJ1-6, with D unresolved. V shed 1 base and J shed 8 bases, with 7 bases lying between them. Germline assignment: CDR1 SGHRS and CDR2 YFSETQ. The CDR3 has 13 residues.

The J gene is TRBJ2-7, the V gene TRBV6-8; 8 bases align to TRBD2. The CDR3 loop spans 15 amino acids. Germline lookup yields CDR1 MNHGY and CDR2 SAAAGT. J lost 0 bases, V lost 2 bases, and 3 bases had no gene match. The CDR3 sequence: CASSYRLAGSYEQYF. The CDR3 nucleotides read TGTGCCAGCAGTTACCGGCTAGCGGGCTCCTACGAGCAGTACTTC.

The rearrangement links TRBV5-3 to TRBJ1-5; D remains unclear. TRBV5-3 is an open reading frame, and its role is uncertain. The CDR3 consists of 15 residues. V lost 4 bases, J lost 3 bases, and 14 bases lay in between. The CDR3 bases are TGTGCCAGAAGCCTATGGACCCACGACAATCAGCCCCAGCATTTT. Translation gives CARSLWTHDNQPQHF.

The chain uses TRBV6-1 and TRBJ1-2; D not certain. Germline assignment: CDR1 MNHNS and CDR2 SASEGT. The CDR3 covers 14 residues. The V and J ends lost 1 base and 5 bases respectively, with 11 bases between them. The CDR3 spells CASSEGQAPYGYTF. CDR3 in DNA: TGTGCCAGCAGTGAAGGGCAGGCTCCTTATGGCTACACCTTC.

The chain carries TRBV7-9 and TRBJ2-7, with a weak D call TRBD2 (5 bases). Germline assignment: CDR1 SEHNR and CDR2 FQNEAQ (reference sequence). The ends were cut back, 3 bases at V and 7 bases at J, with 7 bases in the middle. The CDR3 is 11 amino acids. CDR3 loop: CASSFGEEQYF. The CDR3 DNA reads TGTGCCAGCAGCTTCGGGGAGGAGCAGTACTTC.

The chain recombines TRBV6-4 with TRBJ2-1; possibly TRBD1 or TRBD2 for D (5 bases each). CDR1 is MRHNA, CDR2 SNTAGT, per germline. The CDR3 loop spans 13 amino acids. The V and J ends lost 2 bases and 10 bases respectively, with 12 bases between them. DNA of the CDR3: TGTGCCAGCAGTGACGGGGGATTCGGGGAGCAGTTCTTC. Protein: CASSDGGFGEQFF.

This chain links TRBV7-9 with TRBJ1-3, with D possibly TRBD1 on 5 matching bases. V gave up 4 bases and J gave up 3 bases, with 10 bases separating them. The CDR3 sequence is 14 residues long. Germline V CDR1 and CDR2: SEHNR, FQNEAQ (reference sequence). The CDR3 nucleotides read TGTGCCAGCAGCTCGGGGGGTGATGGAAACACCATATATTTT. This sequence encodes CASSSGGDGNTIYF.

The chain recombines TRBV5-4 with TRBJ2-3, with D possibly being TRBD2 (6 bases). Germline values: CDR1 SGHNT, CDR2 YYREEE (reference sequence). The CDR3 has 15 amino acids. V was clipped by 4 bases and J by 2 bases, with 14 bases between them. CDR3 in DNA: TGTGCCAGCAGCAAGGGGCGGGGACTCACAGATACGCAGTATTTT. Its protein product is CASSKGRGLTDTQYF.

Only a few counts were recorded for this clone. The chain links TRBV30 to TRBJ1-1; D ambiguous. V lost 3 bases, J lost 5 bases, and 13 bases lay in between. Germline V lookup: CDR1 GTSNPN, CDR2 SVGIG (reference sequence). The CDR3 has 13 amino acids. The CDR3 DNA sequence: TGTGCCTGGAGCAATCACTGGGGAACTGAAGCTTTCTTT. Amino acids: CAWSNHWGTEAFF. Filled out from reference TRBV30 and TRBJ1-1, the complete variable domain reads SQTIHQWPATLVQPVGSPLSLECTVEGTSNPNLYWYRQAAGRGLQLLFYSVGIGQISSEVPQNLSASRPQDRQFILSSKKLLLSDSGFYLCAWSNHWGTEAFFGQGTRLTVV.

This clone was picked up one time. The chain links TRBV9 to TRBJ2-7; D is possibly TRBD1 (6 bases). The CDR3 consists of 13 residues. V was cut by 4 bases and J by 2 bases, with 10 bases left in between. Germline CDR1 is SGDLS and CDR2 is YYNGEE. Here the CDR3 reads CASSSPGAYEQYF. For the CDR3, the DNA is TGTGCCAGCAGCTCCCCAGGGGCCTACGAGCAGTACTTC.

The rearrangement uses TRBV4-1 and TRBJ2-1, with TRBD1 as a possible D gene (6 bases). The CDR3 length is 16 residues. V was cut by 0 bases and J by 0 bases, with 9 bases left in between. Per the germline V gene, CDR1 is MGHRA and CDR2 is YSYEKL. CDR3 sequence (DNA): TGCGCCAGCAGCCAAGATAGGGGGAGCTCCTACAATGAGCAGTTCTTC. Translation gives CASSQDRGSSYNEQFF.

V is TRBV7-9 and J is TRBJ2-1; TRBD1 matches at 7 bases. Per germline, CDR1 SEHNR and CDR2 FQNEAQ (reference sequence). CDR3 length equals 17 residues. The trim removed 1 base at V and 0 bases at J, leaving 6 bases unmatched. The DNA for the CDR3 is TGTGCCAGCAGCTTAGACAGGGGTTTGGGCTCCTACAATGAGCAGTTCTTC. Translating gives CASSLDRGLGSYNEQFF.

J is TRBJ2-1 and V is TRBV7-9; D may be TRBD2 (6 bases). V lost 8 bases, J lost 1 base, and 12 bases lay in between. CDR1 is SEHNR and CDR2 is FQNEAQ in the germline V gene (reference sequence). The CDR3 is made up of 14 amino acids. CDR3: CASATGLSYNEQFF. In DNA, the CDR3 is TGTGCCAGCGCTACGGGACTGTCCTACAATGAGCAGTTCTTC.

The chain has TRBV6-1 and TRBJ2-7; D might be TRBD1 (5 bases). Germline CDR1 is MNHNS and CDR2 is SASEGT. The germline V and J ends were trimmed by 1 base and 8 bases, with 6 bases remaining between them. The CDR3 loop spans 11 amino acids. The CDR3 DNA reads TGTGCCAGCAGTGAAGGACAGAAGCAGTACTTC. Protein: CASSEGQKQYF.

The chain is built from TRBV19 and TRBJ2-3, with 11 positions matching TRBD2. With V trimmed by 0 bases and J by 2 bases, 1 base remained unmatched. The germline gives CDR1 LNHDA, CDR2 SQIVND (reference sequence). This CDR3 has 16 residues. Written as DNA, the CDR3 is TGTGCCAGTAGTATAGAACTAGCGGGAGCCACAGATACGCAGTATTTT. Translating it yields CASSIELAGATDTQYF.

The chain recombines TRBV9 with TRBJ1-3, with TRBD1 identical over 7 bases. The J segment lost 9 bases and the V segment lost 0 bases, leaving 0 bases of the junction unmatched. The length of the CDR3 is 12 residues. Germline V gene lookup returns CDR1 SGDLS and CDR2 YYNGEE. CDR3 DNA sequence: TGTGCCAGCAGCGTAGAGGGGGCCACCATATATTTT. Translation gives CASSVEGATIYF.